Shown below are 30 T cell receptor beta chains from a single sample sequenced in a study of technical replicates of blood from a handful of donors. Assay: immunoSEQ multiplex PCR; the TCRdb copy retains only in-frame clones and omits some. The top ten hold 0.25% of the sample, which has roughly 80,000 clones, roughly nine tenths seen once. The specimen was T cells isolated from PBMCs. Receptors were obtained from a human donor in good health.

The CDR3 protein is CAWGLGQEKLFF. Here the CDR3 DNA reads TGTGCCTGGGGACTCGGTCAGGAAAAACTGTTTTTT. The rearrangement joins TRBV30 to TRBJ1-4; D is ambiguous. Germline-derived CDR1 and CDR2 are GTSNPN and SVGIG (reference sequence). V was trimmed by 5 bases and J by 8 bases, leaving 12 bases between them. The CDR3 loop spans 12 amino acids. Together with reference TRBV30 and TRBJ1-4, the CDR3 gives the full variable domain: SQTIHQWPATLVQPVGSPLSLECTVEGTSNPNLYWYRQAAGRGLQLLFYSVGIGQISSEVPQNLSASRPQDRQFILSSKKLLLSDSGFYLCAWGLGQEKLFFGSGTQLSVL.

The V gene is TRBV7-9, the J gene TRBJ1-1; TRBD1 might be the D (6 bases). CDR3 length: 14 residues. Germline V gene data show CDR1 as SEHNR and CDR2 as FQNEAQ (reference sequence). The V and J ends lost 5 bases and 1 base respectively, with 11 bases between them. DNA of the CDR3: TGTGCCAGCAGCCAGAGGGACAAGAACACTGAAGCTTTCTTT. The encoded protein is CASSQRDKNTEAFF.

This clone was seen a single time. V gene TRBV14 combines with J gene TRBJ2-7; 7 bases line up with TRBD1. CDR3 length equals 14 residues. The germline V gene has CDR1 SGHDN and CDR2 FVKESK. V was clipped by 6 bases and J by 2 bases; unmatched bases: 7. The CDR3 coding sequence is TGTGCCAGCAGGGAAAGCAGGGGGACCTACGAGCAGTACTTC. Translating it yields CASRESRGTYEQYF. Supplemented by reference TRBV14 and TRBJ2-7, the full variable domain reads EAGVTQFPSHSVIEKGQTVTLRCDPISGHDNLYWYRRVMGKEIKFLLHFVKESKQDESGMPNNRFLAERTGGTYSTLKVQPAELEDSGVYFCASRESRGTYEQYFGPGTRLTVT.

The V gene is TRBV7-3, the J gene TRBJ2-1; D might be TRBD1 (5 bases). CDR3 length equals 13 residues. The V end lost 1 base, the J end lost 6 bases, and 7 bases lay between the germline ends. The germline V gene has CDR1 SGHTA and CDR2 FQGTGA. The DNA for the CDR3 is TGTGCCAGCAGCTTAAGGGGCGCCAATGAGCAGTTCTTC. It encodes CASSLRGANEQFF.

V is TRBV6-5 and J is TRBJ1-2; D is uncertain. CDR1 is MNHEY and CDR2 is SVGAGI in the germline V gene. CDR3 length: 12 amino acids. V gave up 6 bases and J gave up 8 bases, with 13 bases separating them. CDR3 loop: CASSPSGRGYTF. The CDR3 region has the DNA TGTGCCAGCAGCCCTTCTGGGCGCGGCTACACCTTC.

The chain uses TRBV19 and TRBJ1-5; weak D call: TRBD1 (5 bases). The CDR3 totals 12 residues. Trimming cost V 6 bases and J 12 bases, with 15 bases left between them. Germline-derived CDR1 and CDR2 are LNHDA and SQIVND (reference sequence). CDR3 in amino acids: CASRADSSLQHF. CDR3 DNA sequence: TGTGCCAGTAGAGCCGACAGCTCCCTCCAGCATTTT. Drawing the rest from reference TRBV19 and TRBJ1-5, the complete variable domain is DGGITQSPKYLFRKEGQNVTLSCEQNLNHDAMYWYRQDPGQGLRLIYYSQIVNDFQKGDIAEGYSVSREKKESFPLTVTSAQKNPTAFYLCASRADSSLQHFGDGTRLSIL.

This clone was seen only once. V is TRBV5-4 and J is TRBJ2-1; 10 bases agree with TRBD2. The CDR3 has 14 residues. Germline CDR1 reads SGHNT; CDR2 reads YYREEE (reference sequence). Trimming at V came to 4 bases and at J to 4 bases, leaving 2 bases not matched to a gene. CDR3 residues: CASSQREGYNEQFF. As DNA, the CDR3 is TGTGCCAGCAGCCAGCGGGAGGGTTACAATGAGCAGTTCTTC.

The chain uses TRBV5-4 and TRBJ2-1; possibly TRBD2 for D (6 bases). The CDR3 length is 15 residues. Germline V CDR1 and CDR2: SGHNT, YYREEE (reference sequence). V lost 4 bases to trimming and J lost 6 bases, with 17 bases between them. The CDR3 coding sequence is TGTGCCAGCAGCCGGCCCGGGACCGGGGGCAATGAGCAGTTCTTC. Protein sequence: CASSRPGTGGNEQFF.

This rearrangement joins TRBV4-2 to TRBJ1-1; D gene unclear. CDR1 is LGHNA, CDR2 YNFKEQ, per germline. The ends were cut back, 3 bases at V and 0 bases at J, with 5 bases in the middle. The CDR3 sequence is 13 residues long. In DNA, the CDR3 is TGTGCCAGCAGCCACACTATGAACACTGAAGCTTTCTTT. Residues: CASSHTMNTEAFF.

The V and J genes are TRBV6-1 and TRBJ1-1; D is undetermined. The CDR3 loop spans 9 amino acids. CDR1 is MNHNS, CDR2 SASEGT, per germline. V dropped 6 bases and J dropped 10 bases, with 6 bases sitting between them. DNA of the CDR3: TGTGCCAGCAGAGAGGGAGCTTTCTTT. Protein sequence: CASREGAFF.

V is TRBV2 and J is TRBJ2-3, with a possible D match to TRBD2 (6 bases). This CDR3 spans 15 amino acids. The V and J ends lost 2 bases and 1 base respectively, with 10 bases between them. Germline CDR1 SNHLY, CDR2 FYNNEI. The CDR3 here is CASSEWASGTDTQYF. The DNA of the CDR3 is TGTGCCAGCAGTGAATGGGCTAGCGGCACAGATACGCAGTATTTT.

The chain links TRBV9 to TRBJ2-5; D may be TRBD2 (7 bases). V was clipped by 2 bases and J by 1 base, with 12 bases between them. In germline, CDR1 is SGDLS, CDR2 YYNGEE. This CDR3 is 15 amino acids long. The CDR3 region has the DNA TGTGCCAGCAGCGTCGCGGGGGCTATCCAAGAGACCCAGTACTTC. It specifies CASSVAGAIQETQYF.

As concerns this clone: Relative to the germline gene, one junction end is altered; a read error may explain this. The chain joins TRBV7-7 to TRBJ1-1, with 10 bases lining up with TRBD1. This CDR3 has 18 residues. Germline loops: CDR1 SSHAT, CDR2 FNYEAQ (reference sequence). The CDR3 region is CASSLGKRTGGMNTEAFF. In nucleotides, the CDR3 is TGTGCTAGCAGCTTAGGAAAGAGGACAGGGGGTATGAACACTGAAGCTTTCTTT.

The genes are TRBV28 and TRBJ1-2; D gene ambiguous. The CDR3 runs to 13 residues. Germline CDR1 is MDHEN and CDR2 is SYDVKM. V was trimmed by 3 bases and J by 4 bases, leaving 9 bases between them. CDR3 residues: CASSFGLSYGYTF. The CDR3 coding sequence is TGTGCCAGCAGTTTTGGGCTCAGCTATGGCTACACCTTC.

CDR3 nucleotide sequence: TGTGCCAGCATCGGGCCTGCGGGAACTGAAGCTTTCTTT. Its protein product is CASIGPAGTEAFF. The chain uses TRBV6-1 and TRBJ1-1; D unresolved. Germline CDR1 and CDR2: MNHNS and SASEGT. The CDR3 contains 13 residues. Trimming cost V 7 bases and J 5 bases, with 14 bases left between them.

The chain employs TRBV10-1 and TRBJ2-1; D might be TRBD2 (7 bases). This CDR3 region has 17 residues. Germline values: CDR1 WNHNN, CDR2 SYGVQD (reference sequence). V lost 1 base to trimming and J lost 4 bases, with 17 bases between them. The CDR3 coding sequence is TGCGCCAGCAGTGAGTTGGGTGGGGCGGGGGCTTACAATGAGCAGTTCTTC. It yields the protein CASSELGGAGAYNEQFF.

J is TRBJ1-3 and V is TRBV11-3; D is undetermined. V lost 5 bases and J lost 0, with 11 bases in between. CDR1 and CDR2 from the germline V gene are SGHNT and YENEEA. This CDR3 has 15 residues. CDR3 loop: CASSPRVLSGNTIYF. CDR3 coding DNA: TGTGCCAGCAGCCCCCGGGTCCTCTCTGGAAACACCATATATTTT.

The J gene is TRBJ1-2, the V gene TRBV6-5; D perhaps matches TRBD1 (6 bases). The CDR3 runs 12 residues. The germline CDR1 and CDR2 sequences are MNHEY and SVGAGI. Trimming took off 6 bases at V and 8 bases at J, with 13 bases between the two ends. For the CDR3, the DNA is TGTGCCAGCAGCAGGGGCGTTGGCGGCTACACCTTC. Protein sequence: CASSRGVGGYTF.

This clone occurred once. This chain links TRBV21-1 with TRBJ2-1; TRBD1, the table's D call, was not compared with the DNA. TRBV21-1 counts as a pseudogene. The CDR3 is 20 amino acids. This chain's CDR3 is CASSKVDSGPLGSSYNEQFF. The CDR3 coding sequence is TGTGCCAGCAGCAAAGTTGACAGTGGGCCCCTCGGTAGCTCCTACAATGAGCAGTTCTTC.

This sequence joins TRBV28 and TRBJ2-1; D unclear. The CDR3 has 12 residues. The V gene lost 2 bases and the J gene lost 7 bases, with 6 bases spanning the gap. Germline V gives CDR1 MDHEN, CDR2 SYDVKM. The CDR3 sequence is CASSLRWNEQFF. In DNA, the CDR3 is TGTGCCAGCAGTTTACGGTGGAATGAGCAGTTCTTC.

The chain employs TRBV10-2 and TRBJ1-2; D might be TRBD1 (6 bases). Trimming took 8 bases from V and 2 from J, leaving 18 bases between them. The CDR3 is made up of 15 amino acids. Germline lookup yields CDR1 WSHSY and CDR2 SAAADI. CDR3 sequence (DNA): TGCGCCAGCCTTACCAAAGACAGGACGAACTATGGCTACACCTTC. Protein sequence: CASLTKDRTNYGYTF.

This clone was detected once. The chain employs TRBV7-9 and TRBJ1-1; 7 positions match TRBD1. CDR3 length: 16 residues. CDR1 and CDR2 (germline): SEHNR, FQNEAQ (reference sequence). Unmatched junction bases numbered 7, after V lost 1 base and J lost 2 bases. Here the CDR3 reads CASSLGQGSTNTEAFF. DNA of the CDR3: TGTGCCAGCAGCTTAGGACAGGGCTCTACAAACACTGAAGCTTTCTTT.

This chain joins TRBV10-3 and TRBJ1-3, with 8 bases that match TRBD1. CDR1 is ENHRY, CDR2 SYGVKD, per germline. V was clipped by 3 bases and J by 5 bases; unmatched bases: 15. This CDR3 has 18 residues. DNA of the CDR3: TGTGCCATCAGTGACGGGACAGGCAGGGGTTCTGGAAGAAACACCATATATTTT. Its translation: CAISDGTGRGSGRNTIYF.

This rearrangement joins TRBV25-1 to TRBJ2-1; maybe TRBD1 (5 bases). Trimming removed 5 bases from V and 0 bases from J, with 8 bases in between. Germline loops: CDR1 MGHDK, CDR2 SYGVNS. There are 14 residues in the CDR3. In DNA form, the CDR3 reads TGTGCCAGCAGTACAGGCCCCTCCTACAATGAGCAGTTCTTC. Amino acid sequence: CASSTGPSYNEQFF.

The chain employs TRBV7-2 and TRBJ1-5; tentative D call: TRBD1 (6 bases). CDR1 SGHTA and CDR2 FQGNSA come from the germline V gene. CDR3 length: 15 amino acids. V was trimmed by 0 bases and J by 4 bases, leaving 10 bases between them. CDR3 sequence (DNA): TGTGCCAGCAGCTTAGCGGGGACACCGAATCAGCCCCAGCATTTT. This encodes CASSLAGTPNQPQHF. Filled out from reference TRBV7-2 and TRBJ1-5, the complete variable domain reads GAGVSQSPSNKVTEKGKDVELRCDPISGHTALYWYRQSLGQGLEFLIYFQGNSAPDKSGLPSDRFSAERTGGSVSTLTIQRTQQEDSAVYLCASSLAGTPNQPQHFGDGTRLSIL.

The rearrangement links TRBV4-2 to TRBJ1-1, with D perhaps matching TRBD1 (6 bases). CDR3 size: 15 residues. Germline CDR1 reads LGHNA; CDR2 reads YNFKEQ. With 1 base removed from V and 4 bases from J, the gap between germline ends came to 13 bases. The CDR3 bases are TGTGCCAGCAGCCAAGTTGGCGGGGGCGTCACTGAAGCTTTCTTT. Protein product: CASSQVGGGVTEAFF.

This chain links TRBV19 with TRBJ2-7; D is possibly TRBD2 (7 bases). Germline V gene lookup returns CDR1 LNHDA and CDR2 SQIVND (reference sequence). The V end lost 4 bases, the J end lost 1 base, and 11 bases lay between the germline ends. This CDR3 is 14 amino acids long. CDR3: CASSKAGASYEQYF. DNA of the CDR3: TGTGCCAGTAGTAAGGCGGGGGCTTCCTACGAGCAGTACTTC.

V usage is TRBV4-1 and J usage is TRBJ2-1; D is undetermined. V dropped 4 bases and J dropped 1 base, with 11 bases sitting between them. CDR1 and CDR2 from the germline V gene are MGHRA and YSYEKL. The CDR3 runs to 15 residues. Written as DNA, the CDR3 is TGCGCCAGCAGCCCCTCGTCCGGGTCCTACAATGAGCAGTTCTTC. It codes for CASSPSSGSYNEQFF.

V gene TRBV5-1 combines with J gene TRBJ2-7; TRBD2 matches 9 bases. Losses at the gene ends were 4 bases for V and 4 bases for J; bases not matched to a gene: 27. The CDR3 is 21 residues long. Germline CDR1 reads SGHRS; CDR2 reads YFSETQ. CDR3 sequence (DNA): TGCGCCAGCAGCGGGTTAATTTGGCGGGGGGGGAAAGACCTATACCTGTACGAGCAGTACTTC. Translated: CASSGLIWRGGKDLYLYEQYF.

CDR3 in amino acids: CASSLELAAYEQYF. For the CDR3, the DNA is TGTGCCAGCAGCTTAGAACTAGCTGCCTACGAGCAGTACTTC. V gene TRBV7-9 combines with J gene TRBJ2-7; a weak D match, TRBD2 (6 bases). Trimming left V 1 base short and J 2 bases short, with 9 bases between. CDR1 is SEHNR and CDR2 is FQNEAQ in the germline V gene (reference sequence). CDR3 length equals 14 residues.